The rows below give T cell receptor beta chains drawn from one sample of a study of T cell responses to AZD1222 COVID-19 vaccine. The assay was immunoSEQ multiplex PCR, and TCRdb's table has in-frame clones only and misses some. The table lists 110,000 to 150,000 clones, more than 85% of them singletons, with over 7.5% in the top ten. The sequencing here drew on peripheral blood, taken on day 0 of AZD1222 vaccination. The receptor set was obtained from an adult in good health. Each CDR3 is given with its conserved first and last residue. D genes are given only for firm matches. Not every row has a clone size; where given, it reads once, few, many or a size class.

V gene: TRBV5-1
D gene: -
clone size: -
J gene: TRBJ2-6
CDR3 protein: CASSDGLTVSGANVLTF
CDR3 DNA: TGCGCCAGCAGCGATGGTTTAACGGTGTCTGGGGCCAACGTCCTGACTTTC

V gene: TRBV7-9
D gene: -
clone size: -
J gene: TRBJ1-6
CDR3 protein: CASSPRQAGVIYSPLHF
CDR3 DNA: TGTGCCAGCAGCCCTCGACAGGCCGGGGTCATATATTCACCCCTCCACTTT

V gene: TRBV23-1
D gene: -
clone size: -
J gene: TRBJ2-2
CDR3 protein: CASSQSPTGGHTGELFF
CDR3 DNA: TGCGCCAGCAGTCAATCTCCGACAGGAGGGCACACCGGGGAGCTGTTTTTT

V gene: TRBV27
D gene: TRBD1
clone size: -
J gene: TRBJ1-5
CDR3 protein: CASSLSGQGGRQPQHF
CDR3 DNA: TGTGCCAGCAGTCTATCTGGACAGGGAGGCCGCCAGCCCCAGCATTTT

V gene: TRBV2
D gene: -
clone size: -
J gene: TRBJ1-3
CDR3 protein: CAGRGVLENTIYF
CDR3 DNA: TGTGCCGGCAGGGGAGTACTGGAGAACACCATATATTTT

V gene: TRBV5-8
D gene: -
clone size: -
J gene: TRBJ1-1
CDR3 protein: CASSRQVNTEAFF
CDR3 DNA: TGTGCCAGCAGCCGACAGGTTAACACTGAAGCTTTCTTT

V gene: TRBV12-3/TRBV12-4
D gene: -
clone size: -
J gene: TRBJ2-7
CDR3 protein: CASSPFLNYEQYF
CDR3 DNA: TGTGCCAGCAGTCCTTTTCTTAACTACGAGCAGTACTTC

V gene: TRBV11-2
D gene: -
clone size: -
J gene: TRBJ2-3
CDR3 protein: CASSATGSTDTQYF
CDR3 DNA: TGTGCCAGCAGCGCAACAGGTAGCACAGATACGCAGTATTTT

V gene: TRBV5-1
D gene: -
clone size: -
J gene: TRBJ1-3
CDR3 protein: CASSPAPLGYSGNTIYF
CDR3 DNA: TGCGCCAGCAGCCCAGCCCCCTTGGGGTACTCTGGAAACACCATATATTTT

V gene: TRBV7-7
D gene: -
clone size: -
J gene: TRBJ2-3
CDR3 protein: CASSFGGPTDTQYF
CDR3 DNA: TGTGCTAGCAGCTTCGGAGGACCCACAGATACGCAGTATTTT

V gene: TRBV5-6
D gene: -
clone size: -
J gene: TRBJ1-2
CDR3 protein: CASSLVSWGLYGYTF
CDR3 DNA: TGTGCCAGCAGCTTGGTTTCGTGGGGGCTCTATGGCTACACCTTC

V gene: TRBV7-2
D gene: TRBD1
clone size: -
J gene: TRBJ2-3
CDR3 protein: CASSITRDRTDTQYF
CDR3 DNA: TGTGCCAGCAGCATCACCCGGGACAGGACAGATACGCAGTATTTT

V gene: TRBV14
D gene: TRBD1
clone size: -
J gene: TRBJ2-3
CDR3 protein: CASSPRDSPPGSQYF
CDR3 DNA: TGTGCCAGCAGCCCCCGGGACAGCCCGCCCGGTTCGCAGTATTTT

V gene: TRBV6-4
D gene: TRBD1
clone size: -
J gene: TRBJ1-1
CDR3 protein: CASSVDRETEAFF
CDR3 DNA: TGTGCCAGCAGTGTCGACAGGGAAACTGAAGCTTTCTTT

V gene: TRBV3-1/TRBV3-2
D gene: TRBD2
clone size: -
J gene: TRBJ2-3
CDR3 protein: CASSQDLSGGGTDTQYF
CDR3 DNA: TGTGCCAGCAGCCAAGATTTATCGGGGGGGGGCACAGATACGCAGTATTTT

V gene: TRBV11-3
D gene: TRBD1
clone size: -
J gene: TRBJ2-2
CDR3 protein: CASSLRQGATGELFF
CDR3 DNA: TGTGCCAGCAGCTTGAGACAGGGGGCGACCGGGGAGCTGTTTTTT

V gene: TRBV13
D gene: -
clone size: once
J gene: TRBJ1-2
CDR3 protein: CASSFEGGVRGYTF
CDR3 DNA: TGTGCCAGCAGCTTCGAGGGGGGCGTAAGGGGCTACACCTTC

V gene: TRBV2
D gene: -
clone size: -
J gene: TRBJ1-2
CDR3 protein: CASSEGGEGGYGYTF
CDR3 DNA: TGTGCCAGCAGTGAAGGAGGGGAAGGGGGCTATGGCTACACCTTC

V gene: TRBV20-1
D gene: -
clone size: -
J gene: TRBJ1-2
CDR3 protein: CSASLTNYGYTF
CDR3 DNA: TGCAGTGCTAGTCTCACGAACTATGGCTACACCTTC

V gene: TRBV5-1
D gene: -
clone size: -
J gene: TRBJ1-2
CDR3 protein: CASSLASTDYGYTF
CDR3 DNA: TGCGCCAGCAGCTTGGCCTCGACGGATTATGGCTACACCTTC

V gene: TRBV4-1
D gene: TRBD1
clone size: -
J gene: TRBJ1-6
CDR3 protein: CASSQEMGTEVNNSPLHF
CDR3 DNA: TGCGCCAGCAGCCAAGAGATGGGGACAGAGGTAAATAATTCACCCCTCCACTTT

V gene: TRBV29-1
D gene: -
clone size: -
J gene: TRBJ1-5
CDR3 protein: CSVGERNQPQHF
CDR3 DNA: TGCAGCGTTGGTGAGCGAAATCAGCCCCAGCATTTT

V gene: TRBV14
D gene: -
clone size: -
J gene: TRBJ1-6
CDR3 protein: CASSHSNSPLHF
CDR3 DNA: TGTGCCAGCAGCCACAGTAATTCACCCCTCCACTTT

V gene: TRBV19
D gene: TRBD1
clone size: -
J gene: TRBJ1-6
CDR3 protein: CASSIMGQGVSPLHF
CDR3 DNA: TGTGCCAGTAGTATAATGGGACAGGGGGTTTCACCCCTCCACTTT

V gene: TRBV5-5
D gene: -
clone size: -
J gene: TRBJ1-2
CDR3 protein: CASSFSGANYGYTF
CDR3 DNA: TGTGCCAGCAGCTTTTCAGGTGCTAACTATGGCTACACCTTC

V gene: TRBV9
D gene: -
clone size: -
J gene: TRBJ1-1
CDR3 protein: CASSVMGDTEAFF
CDR3 DNA: TGTGCCAGCAGCGTTATGGGGGATACTGAAGCTTTCTTT

V gene: TRBV4-1
D gene: -
clone size: -
J gene: TRBJ1-2
CDR3 protein: CASSQDGRDRTYGYTF
CDR3 DNA: TGCGCCAGCAGCCAAGACGGGAGGGACCGGACCTATGGCTACACCTTC

V gene: TRBV7-9
D gene: -
clone size: -
J gene: TRBJ2-7
CDR3 protein: CASSYGGPTTTYEQYF
CDR3 DNA: TGTGCCAGCAGCTATGGGGGGCCTACCACCACCTACGAGCAGTACTTC

V gene: TRBV7-9
D gene: -
clone size: -
J gene: TRBJ2-5
CDR3 protein: CASSPRGGETQYF
CDR3 DNA: TGTGCCAGCAGCCCCAGGGGTGGAGAGACCCAGTACTTC

V gene: TRBV6-5
D gene: -
clone size: -
J gene: TRBJ1-1
CDR3 protein: CASSRWDTEAFF
CDR3 DNA: TGTGCCAGCAGTAGGTGGGACACTGAAGCTTTCTTT

V gene: TRBV5-8
D gene: TRBD1
clone size: -
J gene: TRBJ1-6
CDR3 protein: CASSLVEGGAYNSPLHF
CDR3 DNA: TGTGCCAGCAGCTTGGTCGAAGGGGGCGCGTATAATTCACCCCTCCACTTT

V gene: TRBV6-5
D gene: -
clone size: -
J gene: TRBJ2-5
CDR3 protein: CASSYRGVETQYF
CDR3 DNA: TGTGCCAGCAGTTACAGGGGTGTGGAGACCCAGTACTTC

V gene: TRBV6-2/TRBV6-3
D gene: TRBD1
clone size: -
J gene: TRBJ2-6
CDR3 protein: CASSWDSSGANVLTF
CDR3 DNA: TGTGCCAGCAGTTGGGACAGCTCTGGGGCCAACGTCCTGACTTTC

V gene: TRBV7-9
D gene: -
clone size: -
J gene: TRBJ2-3
CDR3 protein: CASSPRDYTDTQYF
CDR3 DNA: TGTGCCAGCAGCCCGCGAGACTACACAGATACGCAGTATTTT

V gene: TRBV28
D gene: TRBD1
clone size: -
J gene: TRBJ1-1
CDR3 protein: CASSPPGQGWTEAFF
CDR3 DNA: TGTGCCAGCAGTCCCCCCGGACAGGGATGGACTGAAGCTTTCTTT

V gene: TRBV5-1
D gene: -
clone size: -
J gene: TRBJ2-1
CDR3 protein: CASSLEDLEFF
CDR3 DNA: TGCGCCAGCAGCTTGGAAGACCTGGAGTTCTTC

V gene: TRBV4-1
D gene: TRBD1
clone size: -
J gene: TRBJ1-3
CDR3 protein: CASSLDRAGNTIYF
CDR3 DNA: TGCGCCAGCAGCCTGGACAGGGCTGGAAACACCATATATTTT

V gene: TRBV7-8
D gene: -
clone size: -
J gene: TRBJ2-7
CDR3 protein: CASSLVNEQYF
CDR3 DNA: TGTGCCAGCAGCTTAGTTAACGAGCAGTACTTC

V gene: TRBV15
D gene: TRBD1
clone size: -
J gene: TRBJ2-7
CDR3 protein: CATSLSTGDLTYEQYF
CDR3 DNA: TGTGCCACCAGCCTTTCAACAGGGGACCTTACCTACGAGCAGTACTTC

V gene: TRBV7-3
D gene: -
clone size: once
J gene: TRBJ2-5
CDR3 protein: CASSVGGPPETQYF
CDR3 DNA: TGTGCCAGCAGCGTCGGGGGGCCCCCTGAGACCCAGTACTTC

V gene: TRBV5-1
D gene: -
clone size: -
J gene: TRBJ2-3
CDR3 protein: CASSFDGTDTQYF
CDR3 DNA: TGCGCCAGCAGCTTCGACGGCACAGATACGCAGTATTTT

V gene: TRBV11-3
D gene: -
clone size: once
J gene: TRBJ2-7
CDR3 protein: CASSHDGDYEQYF
CDR3 DNA: TGTGCCAGCAGCCATGATGGAGACTACGAGCAGTACTTC

V gene: TRBV19
D gene: TRBD1
clone size: -
J gene: TRBJ1-2
CDR3 protein: CASSLGQDGYTF
CDR3 DNA: TGTGCCAGTAGTCTGGGACAGGATGGCTACACCTTC

V gene: TRBV12-3/TRBV12-4
D gene: TRBD1
clone size: -
J gene: TRBJ2-7
CDR3 protein: CASSADRSEQYF
CDR3 DNA: TGTGCCAGCAGTGCGGACAGGAGCGAGCAGTACTTC

V gene: TRBV19
D gene: -
clone size: -
J gene: TRBJ1-5
CDR3 protein: CASSLNSGLSNQPQHF
CDR3 DNA: TGTGCCAGTAGTTTAAACTCGGGGCTAAGCAATCAGCCCCAGCATTTT

V gene: TRBV5-6
D gene: TRBD1
clone size: -
J gene: TRBJ1-1
CDR3 protein: CASSWGTGTSTEAFF
CDR3 DNA: TGTGCCAGCAGCTGGGGGACAGGGACCTCCACTGAAGCTTTCTTT